This T cell receptor (beta chain) was obtained from a study of blood T cell repertoires in COVID-19 (dated by TCRdb to 2019 to 2021). Looking at the study overall: The collaborator samples originated in the United States, Italy and Spain and spanned the acute and convalescent phases of COVID-19. The prospective study material was composed of cDNA or gDNA derived from T cells, B-cell-depleted T cells, or PBMCs. The dataset comprised deeply sampled blood TCRbeta repertoires from subjects exposed to, actively infected with, or recovered from COVID-19. A freely available public database, intended as a resource for researchers studying the immune response to SARS-CoV-2, is where the repertoires were released. Samples came from the ongoing ImmuneRACE study (first 160 participants) plus 1,254 subjects from 6 global collaborators. Nearly every sample came with metadata listing a de-identified subject ID, COVID-19 status, age in years and sex. Where available, HLA class I and class II types were taken from metadata supplied by the sample provider and were not determined by assay-based typing. The full study reports these points: Clinical and demographic metadata were provided uncurated, with the amount varying by source and participant.

The immunoSEQ Assay, a bias-controlled multiplex PCR, was used to amplify TCRbeta CDR3 regions from genomic DNA. Regarding the original processing steps: Within the assay, amplification of reference gene primers was used to estimate how many nucleated cells each sample contained. To quantify the absolute abundance of each unique TCRbeta CDR3 rearrangement, sequence reads were collapsed and filtered. For each sample, productive Simpson clonality was calculated as the square root of Simpson's diversity index over productive rearrangements. In TCRdb, the immuneACCESS table is reduced to in-frame sequences with V and J assigned. These tables do not hold every clone; where another copy was compared, an unresolved V gene accounts for under half, and the others remain unexplained. That table gives V, J and clone size, and the DNA gave D and trimming. This sample lists 99,000 or so clones; roughly 80% were detected once. Roughly 19% of the sample comes from the top ten.

Whole blood was collected in K2EDTA tubes by collaborating institutions according to the institutions' own protocols. For TCRbeta analysis, collaborator samples were shipped as frozen whole blood, as isolated PBMCs, or as DNA extracted from either sample type. The germline V gene encodes CDR1 KGHSH and CDR2 LQKENI. The CDR3 numbers 13 residues from cysteine through phenylalanine. Solely the CDR3 DNA is kept, with 39 bases framed from the first base. V loses 3 bases, J loses 1 base, and the germline ends lie 6 bases apart. Comment on this clone: Its recognized antigen is unknown. Qualities for individual bases were not recorded, and no much larger clone is one base off.

Recombination linked TRBV18 to TRBJ1-1; the D gene cannot be resolved reliably. The sample comprised peripheral blood. The TCR originated in a woman in her 70s with acute or convalescent COVID-19. The CDR3 protein sequence reads: CASSPTANTEAFF. The DNA is as follows: TGTGCCAGCTCACCTACAGCGAACACTGAAGCTTTCTTT. Reference TRBV18 and TRBJ1-1 genes cover what lies past the CDR3, so the full variable domain is NAGVMQNPRHLVRRRGQEARLRCSPMKGHSHVYWYRQLPEEGLKFMVYLQKENIIDESGMPKERFSAEFPKEGPSILRIQQVVRGDSAAYFCASSPTANTEAFFGQGTRLTVV.